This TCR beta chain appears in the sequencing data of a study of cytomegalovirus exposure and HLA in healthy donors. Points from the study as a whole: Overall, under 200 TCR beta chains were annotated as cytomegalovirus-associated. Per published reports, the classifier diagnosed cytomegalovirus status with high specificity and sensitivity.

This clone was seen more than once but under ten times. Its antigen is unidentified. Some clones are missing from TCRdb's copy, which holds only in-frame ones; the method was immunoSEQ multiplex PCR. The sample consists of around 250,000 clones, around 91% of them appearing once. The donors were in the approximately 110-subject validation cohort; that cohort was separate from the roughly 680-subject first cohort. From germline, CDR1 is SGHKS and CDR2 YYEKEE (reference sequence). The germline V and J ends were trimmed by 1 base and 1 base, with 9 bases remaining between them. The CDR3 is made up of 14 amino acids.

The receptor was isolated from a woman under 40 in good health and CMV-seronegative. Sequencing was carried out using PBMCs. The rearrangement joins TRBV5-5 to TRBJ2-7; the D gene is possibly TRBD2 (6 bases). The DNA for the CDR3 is TGTGCCAGCAGCTTGACTAGCACGTCCTACGAGCAGTACTTC. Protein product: CASSLTSTSYEQYF.